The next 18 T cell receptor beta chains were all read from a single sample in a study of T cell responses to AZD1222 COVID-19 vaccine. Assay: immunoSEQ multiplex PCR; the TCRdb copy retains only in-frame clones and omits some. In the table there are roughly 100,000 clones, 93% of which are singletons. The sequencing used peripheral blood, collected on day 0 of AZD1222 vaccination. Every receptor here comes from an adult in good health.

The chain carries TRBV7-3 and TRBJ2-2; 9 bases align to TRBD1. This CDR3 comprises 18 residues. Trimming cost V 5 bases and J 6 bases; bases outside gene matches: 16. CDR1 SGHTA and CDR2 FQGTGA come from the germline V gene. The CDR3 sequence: CASSLWSRGQGGPGELFF. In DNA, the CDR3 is TGTGCCAGCAGCCTATGGTCGCGGGGACAGGGCGGTCCCGGGGAGCTGTTTTTT.

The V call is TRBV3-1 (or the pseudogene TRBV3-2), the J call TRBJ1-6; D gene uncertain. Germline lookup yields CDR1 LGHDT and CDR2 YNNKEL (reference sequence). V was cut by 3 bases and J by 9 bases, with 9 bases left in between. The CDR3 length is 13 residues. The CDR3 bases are TGTGCCAGCAGCCACGGTAGCGGTTCACCCCTCCACTTT. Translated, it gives CASSHGSGSPLHF.

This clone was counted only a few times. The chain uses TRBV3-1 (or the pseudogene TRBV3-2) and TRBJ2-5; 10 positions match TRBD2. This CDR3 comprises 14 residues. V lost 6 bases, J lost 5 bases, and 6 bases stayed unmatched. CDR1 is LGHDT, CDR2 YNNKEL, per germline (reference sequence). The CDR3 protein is CASRALAGVETQYF. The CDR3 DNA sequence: TGTGCCAGCAGGGCTCTAGCGGGAGTGGAGACCCAGTACTTC.

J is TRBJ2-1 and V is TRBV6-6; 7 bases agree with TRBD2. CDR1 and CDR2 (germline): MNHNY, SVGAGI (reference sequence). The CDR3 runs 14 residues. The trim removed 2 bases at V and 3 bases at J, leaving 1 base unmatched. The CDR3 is CASSYRTSYNEQFF. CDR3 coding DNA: TGTGCCAGCAGTTACCGGACTAGCTACAATGAGCAGTTCTTC.

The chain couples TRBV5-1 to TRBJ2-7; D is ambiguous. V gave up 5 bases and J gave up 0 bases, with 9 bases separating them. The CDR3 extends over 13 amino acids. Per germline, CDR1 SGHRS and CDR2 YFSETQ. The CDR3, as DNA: TGCGCCAGCAGGTACCAAAGCTCCTACGAGCAGTACTTC. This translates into CASRYQSSYEQYF.

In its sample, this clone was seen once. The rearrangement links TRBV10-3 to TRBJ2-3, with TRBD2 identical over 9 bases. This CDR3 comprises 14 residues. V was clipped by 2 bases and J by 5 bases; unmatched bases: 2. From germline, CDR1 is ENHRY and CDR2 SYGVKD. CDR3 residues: CAISEVAGEDTQYF. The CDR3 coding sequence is TGTGCCATCAGTGAGGTAGCGGGAGAAGATACGCAGTATTTT.

CDR3 bases: TGCGCCAGCAGCCAAGCCCCGGGACAGGCGGTTTACGAGCAGTACTTC. Amino acid sequence: CASSQAPGQAVYEQYF. J is TRBJ2-7 and V is TRBV4-1; the match to TRBD1 covers 8 bases. Trimming at V came to 1 base and at J to 4 bases, leaving 9 bases not matched to a gene. CDR3 length: 16 amino acids. CDR1 and CDR2 from the germline V gene are MGHRA and YSYEKL.

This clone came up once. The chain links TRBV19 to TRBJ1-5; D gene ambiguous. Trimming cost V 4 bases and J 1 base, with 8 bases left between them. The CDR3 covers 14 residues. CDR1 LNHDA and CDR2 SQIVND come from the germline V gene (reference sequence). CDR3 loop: CASSTGLSNQPQHF. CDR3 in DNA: TGTGCCAGTAGTACTGGACTCAGCAATCAGCCCCAGCATTTT. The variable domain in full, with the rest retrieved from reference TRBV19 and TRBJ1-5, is DGGITQSPKYLFRKEGQNVTLSCEQNLNHDAMYWYRQDPGQGLRLIYYSQIVNDFQKGDIAEGYSVSREKKESFPLTVTSAQKNPTAFYLCASSTGLSNQPQHFGDGTRLSIL.

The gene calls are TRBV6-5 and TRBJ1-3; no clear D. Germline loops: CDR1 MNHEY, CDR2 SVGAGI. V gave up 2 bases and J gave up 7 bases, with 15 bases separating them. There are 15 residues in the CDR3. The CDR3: CASSYRPETGNTIYF. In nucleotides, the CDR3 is TGTGCCAGCAGTTACCGCCCCGAGACGGGGAACACCATATATTTT.

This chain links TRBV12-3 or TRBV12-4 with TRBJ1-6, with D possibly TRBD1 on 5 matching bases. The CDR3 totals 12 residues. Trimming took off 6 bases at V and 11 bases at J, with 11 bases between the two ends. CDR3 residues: CASSLRETPLHF. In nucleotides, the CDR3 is TGTGCCAGCAGCCTCAGGGAAACACCCCTCCACTTT.

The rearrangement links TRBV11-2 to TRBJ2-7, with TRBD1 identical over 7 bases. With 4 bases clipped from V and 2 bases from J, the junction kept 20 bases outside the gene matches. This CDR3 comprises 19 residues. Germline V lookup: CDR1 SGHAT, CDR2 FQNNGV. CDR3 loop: CASSSPRDSHQGNTYEQYF. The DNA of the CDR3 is TGTGCCAGCAGCTCGCCACGGGACAGTCATCAGGGGAATACCTACGAGCAGTACTTC.

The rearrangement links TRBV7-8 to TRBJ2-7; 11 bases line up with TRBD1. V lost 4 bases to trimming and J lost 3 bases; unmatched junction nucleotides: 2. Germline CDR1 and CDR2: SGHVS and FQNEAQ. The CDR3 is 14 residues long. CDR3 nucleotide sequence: TGTGCCAGCAGCTGGGGACAGGGGGACTACGAGCAGTACTTC. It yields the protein CASSWGQGDYEQYF.

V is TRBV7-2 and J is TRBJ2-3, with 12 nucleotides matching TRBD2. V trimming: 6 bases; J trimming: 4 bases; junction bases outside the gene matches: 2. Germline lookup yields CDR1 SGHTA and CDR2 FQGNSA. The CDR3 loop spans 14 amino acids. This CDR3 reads CASRRLAGADTQYF. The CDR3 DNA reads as TGTGCCAGCAGACGACTAGCGGGAGCAGATACGCAGTATTTT.

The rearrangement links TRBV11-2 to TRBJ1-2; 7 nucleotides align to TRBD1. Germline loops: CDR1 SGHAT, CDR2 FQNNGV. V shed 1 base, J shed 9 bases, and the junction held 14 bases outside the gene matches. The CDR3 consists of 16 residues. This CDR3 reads CASSLGGSGGRRSYTF. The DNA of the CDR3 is TGTGCCAGCAGCTTAGGTGGCTCAGGGGGGCGAAGGAGCTACACCTTC.

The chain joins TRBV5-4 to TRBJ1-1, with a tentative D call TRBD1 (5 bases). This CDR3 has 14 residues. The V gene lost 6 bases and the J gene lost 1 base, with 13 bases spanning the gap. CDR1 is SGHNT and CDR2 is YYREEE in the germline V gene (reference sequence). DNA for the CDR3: TGTGCCAGCAAGCCGGGAGGGACGAACACTGAAGCTTTCTTT. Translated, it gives CASKPGGTNTEAFF. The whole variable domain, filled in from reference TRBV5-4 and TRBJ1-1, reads ETGVTQSPTHLIKTRGQQVTLRCSSQSGHNTVSWYQQALGQGPQFIFQYYREEENGRGNFPPRFSGLQFPNYSSELNVNALELDDSALYLCASKPGGTNTEAFFGQGTRLTVV.

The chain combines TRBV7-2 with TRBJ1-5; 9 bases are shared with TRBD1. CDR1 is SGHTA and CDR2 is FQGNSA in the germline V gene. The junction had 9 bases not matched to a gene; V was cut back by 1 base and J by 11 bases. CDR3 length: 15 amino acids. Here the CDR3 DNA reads TGTGCCAGCAGCTTAGGAACAGGGGGCAGACGGTCCCAGCATTTT. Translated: CASSLGTGGRRSQHF.

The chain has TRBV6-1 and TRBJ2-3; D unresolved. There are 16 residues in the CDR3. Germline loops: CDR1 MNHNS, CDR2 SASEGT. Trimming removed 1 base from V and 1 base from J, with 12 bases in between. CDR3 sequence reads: CASSEEGRTRTDTQYF. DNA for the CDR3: TGTGCCAGCAGTGAAGAGGGCAGGACGCGCACAGATACGCAGTATTTT.

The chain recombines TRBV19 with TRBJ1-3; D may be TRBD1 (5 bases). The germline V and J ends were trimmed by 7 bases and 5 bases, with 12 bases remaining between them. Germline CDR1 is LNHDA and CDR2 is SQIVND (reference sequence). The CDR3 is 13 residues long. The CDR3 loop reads CASIGDLRNTIYF. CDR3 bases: TGTGCCAGTATCGGGGACCTCCGAAACACCATATATTTT.